These 2 T cell receptor beta chains came from one sample sequenced in a study of T cells after yellow fever vaccination. TCRdb redid the calling of the 5' RACE reads with MiXCR, one entry per CDR3 protein. Of 140,000 to 150,000 distinct CDR3 sequences in the sample, less than 8.5% were seen once. The sample was CD4+ T cells sorted from PBMCs, taken 10 days after the yellow fever booster vaccination. The receptor source for this set is a man between 25 and 39 years old who received the YFV17D yellow fever vaccine.

This clonotype was recorded many times. The chain employs TRBV20-1 and TRBJ1-2; D unresolved. Germline assignment: CDR1 DFQATT and CDR2 SNEGSKA (reference sequence). The CDR3 spans 12 residues. The ends were cut back, 5 bases at V and 4 bases at J, with 11 bases in the middle. The CDR3 DNA sequence: TGCAGTGCTTATACTCGCCTCTATGGCTACACCTTC. Its protein is CSAYTRLYGYTF.

This clonotype was observed at least ten times. V and J are TRBV4-1 and TRBJ2-5; 7 bases map to TRBD2. There are 17 residues in the CDR3. CDR1 is MGHRA, CDR2 YSYEKL, per germline. The V and J ends lost 0 bases and 2 bases, in that order; junction bases with no gene match: 9. CDR3 nucleotides: TGCGCCAGCAGCCAAGATGTGCCGGGAGGCCTACAAGAGACCCAGTACTTC. Translating gives CASSQDVPGGLQETQYF.